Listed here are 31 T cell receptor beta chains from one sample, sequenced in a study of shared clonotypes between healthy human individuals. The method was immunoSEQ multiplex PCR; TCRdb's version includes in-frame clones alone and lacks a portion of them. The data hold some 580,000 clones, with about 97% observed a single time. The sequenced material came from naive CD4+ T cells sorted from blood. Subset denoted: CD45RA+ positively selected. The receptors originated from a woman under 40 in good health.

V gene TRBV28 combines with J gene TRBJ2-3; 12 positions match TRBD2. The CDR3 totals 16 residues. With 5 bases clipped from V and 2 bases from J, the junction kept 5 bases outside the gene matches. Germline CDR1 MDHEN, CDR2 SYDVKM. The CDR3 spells CASSQGLAGITDTQYF. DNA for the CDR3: TGTGCCAGCAGTCAAGGACTAGCGGGGATCACAGATACGCAGTATTTT.

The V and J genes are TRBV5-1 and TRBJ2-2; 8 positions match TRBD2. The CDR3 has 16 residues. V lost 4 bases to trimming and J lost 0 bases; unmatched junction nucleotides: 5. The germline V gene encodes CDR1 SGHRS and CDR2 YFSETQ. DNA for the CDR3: TGCGCCAGCAGCAGCCTTAGCGGGACGAACACCGGGGAGCTGTTTTTT. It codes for CASSSLSGTNTGELFF.

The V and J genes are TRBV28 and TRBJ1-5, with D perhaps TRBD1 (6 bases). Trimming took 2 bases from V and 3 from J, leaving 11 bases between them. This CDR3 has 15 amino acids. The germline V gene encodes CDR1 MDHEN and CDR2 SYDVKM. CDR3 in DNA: TGTGCCAGCAGTTTAGGGGGCAGGGACAATCAGCCCCAGCATTTT. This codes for CASSLGGRDNQPQHF. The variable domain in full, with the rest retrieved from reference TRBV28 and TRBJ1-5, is DVKVTQSSRYLVKRTGEKVFLECVQDMDHENMFWYRQDPGLGLRLIYFSYDVKMKEKGDIPEGYSVSREKKERFSLILESASTNQTSMYLCASSLGGRDNQPQHFGDGTRLSIL.

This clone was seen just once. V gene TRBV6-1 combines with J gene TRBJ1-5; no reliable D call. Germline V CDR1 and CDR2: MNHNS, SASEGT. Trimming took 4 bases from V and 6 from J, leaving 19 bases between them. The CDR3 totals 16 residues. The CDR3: CASSVGSIGNSQPQHF. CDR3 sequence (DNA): TGTGCCAGCAGTGTGGGCAGCATAGGGAATAGTCAGCCCCAGCATTTT.

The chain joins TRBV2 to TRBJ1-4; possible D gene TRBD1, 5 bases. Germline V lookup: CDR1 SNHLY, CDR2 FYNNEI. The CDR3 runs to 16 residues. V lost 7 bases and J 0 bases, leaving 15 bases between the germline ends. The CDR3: CASTRRQLATNEKLFF. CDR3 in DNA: TGTGCCAGCACCCGAAGACAGCTTGCAACTAATGAAAAACTGTTTTTT.

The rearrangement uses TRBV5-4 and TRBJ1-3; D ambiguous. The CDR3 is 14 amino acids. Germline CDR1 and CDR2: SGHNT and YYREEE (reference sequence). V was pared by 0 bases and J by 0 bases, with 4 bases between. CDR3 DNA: TGTGCCAGCAGCTTGGGCAGCTCTGGAAACACCATATATTTT. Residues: CASSLGSSGNTIYF. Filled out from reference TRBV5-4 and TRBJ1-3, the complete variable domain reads ETGVTQSPTHLIKTRGQQVTLRCSSQSGHNTVSWYQQALGQGPQFIFQYYREEENGRGNFPPRFSGLQFPNYSSELNVNALELDDSALYLCASSLGSSGNTIYFGEGSWLTVV.

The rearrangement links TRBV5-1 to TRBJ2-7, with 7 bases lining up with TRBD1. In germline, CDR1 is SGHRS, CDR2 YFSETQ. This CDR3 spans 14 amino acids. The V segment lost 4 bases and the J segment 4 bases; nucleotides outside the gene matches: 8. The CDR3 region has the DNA TGCGCCAGCAGCACGGGACAGCCCCTTTACGAGCAGTACTTC. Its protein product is CASSTGQPLYEQYF.

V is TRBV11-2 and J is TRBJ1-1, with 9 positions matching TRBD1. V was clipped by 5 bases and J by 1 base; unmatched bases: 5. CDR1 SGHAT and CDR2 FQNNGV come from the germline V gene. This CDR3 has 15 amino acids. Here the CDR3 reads CASSLMTGGNTEAFF. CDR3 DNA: TGTGCCAGCAGCCTCATGACAGGGGGGAACACTGAAGCTTTCTTT.

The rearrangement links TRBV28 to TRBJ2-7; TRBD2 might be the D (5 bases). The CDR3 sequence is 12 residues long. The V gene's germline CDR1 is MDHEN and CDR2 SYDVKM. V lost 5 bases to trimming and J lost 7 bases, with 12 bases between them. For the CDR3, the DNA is TGTGCCAGCAGTCCGCGGGCCGGAGAGCAGTACTTC. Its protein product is CASSPRAGEQYF.

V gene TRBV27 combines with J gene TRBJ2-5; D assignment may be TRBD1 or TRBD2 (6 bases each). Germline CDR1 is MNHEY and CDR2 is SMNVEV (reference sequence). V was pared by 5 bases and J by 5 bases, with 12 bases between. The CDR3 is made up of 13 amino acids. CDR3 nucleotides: TGTGCCAGCAGTCCTTTAGGGGGGGAGACCCAGTACTTC. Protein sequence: CASSPLGGETQYF.

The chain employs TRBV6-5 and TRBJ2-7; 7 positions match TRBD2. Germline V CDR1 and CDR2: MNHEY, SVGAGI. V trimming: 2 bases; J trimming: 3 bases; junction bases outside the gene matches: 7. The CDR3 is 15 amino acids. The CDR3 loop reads CASSYKRGSSYEQYF. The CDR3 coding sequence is TGTGCCAGCAGTTACAAGCGGGGTTCCAGCTACGAGCAGTACTTC.

This CDR3 reads CALDQSGVTIYF. In nucleotides, the CDR3 is TGTGCCTTGGACCAATCAGGGGTCACCATATATTTT. The chain joins TRBV30 to TRBJ1-3, with a tentative D call TRBD1 (6 bases). This CDR3 has 12 residues. Germline CDR1 and CDR2: GTSNPN and SVGIG (reference sequence). V shed 7 bases and J shed 9 bases, with 16 bases lying between them.

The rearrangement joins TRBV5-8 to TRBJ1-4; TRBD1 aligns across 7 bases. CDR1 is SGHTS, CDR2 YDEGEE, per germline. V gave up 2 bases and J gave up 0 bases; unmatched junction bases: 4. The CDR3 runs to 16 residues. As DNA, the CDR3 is TGTGCCAGCAGCTTAACCGGGACAGCAACTAATGAAAAACTGTTTTTT. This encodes CASSLTGTATNEKLFF.

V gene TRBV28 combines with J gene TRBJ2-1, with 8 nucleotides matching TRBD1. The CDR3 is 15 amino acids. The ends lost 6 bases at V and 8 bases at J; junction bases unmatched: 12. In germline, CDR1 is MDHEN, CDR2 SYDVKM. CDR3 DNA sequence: TGTGCCAGCAGATCATGGGACAGGAGAATGGATGAGCAGTTCTTC. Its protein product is CASRSWDRRMDEQFF.

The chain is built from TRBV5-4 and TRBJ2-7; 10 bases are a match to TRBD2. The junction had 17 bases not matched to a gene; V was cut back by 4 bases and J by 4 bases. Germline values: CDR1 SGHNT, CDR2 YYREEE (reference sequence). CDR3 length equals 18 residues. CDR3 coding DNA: TGTGCCAGCAGCCCCGGACTAGCGGTCGGATTAGTTACGTACGAGCAGTACTTC. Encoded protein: CASSPGLAVGLVTYEQYF.

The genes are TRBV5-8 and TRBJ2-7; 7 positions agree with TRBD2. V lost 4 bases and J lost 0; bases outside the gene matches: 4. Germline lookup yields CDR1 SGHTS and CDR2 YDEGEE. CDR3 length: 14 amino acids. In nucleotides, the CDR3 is TGTGCCAGCAGCCTTTCTAGCGGCTCCTACGAGCAGTACTTC. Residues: CASSLSSGSYEQYF.

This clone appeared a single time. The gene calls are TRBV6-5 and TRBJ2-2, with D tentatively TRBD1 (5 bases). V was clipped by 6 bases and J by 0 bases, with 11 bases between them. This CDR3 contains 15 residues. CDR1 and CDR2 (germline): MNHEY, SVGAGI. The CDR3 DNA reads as TGTGCCAGCAGCACTGACAGTTCGAACACCGGGGAGCTGTTTTTT. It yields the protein CASSTDSSNTGELFF.

CDR3 nucleotides: TGTGCCAGCAGCCAAGAAACCTATGGCTACACCTTC. Translated, it gives CASSQETYGYTF. The chain joins TRBV14 to TRBJ1-2; D remains ambiguous. The CDR3 is 12 residues long. CDR1 and CDR2 from the germline V gene are SGHDN and FVKESK. V lost 0 bases and J 4 bases, leaving 3 bases between the germline ends.

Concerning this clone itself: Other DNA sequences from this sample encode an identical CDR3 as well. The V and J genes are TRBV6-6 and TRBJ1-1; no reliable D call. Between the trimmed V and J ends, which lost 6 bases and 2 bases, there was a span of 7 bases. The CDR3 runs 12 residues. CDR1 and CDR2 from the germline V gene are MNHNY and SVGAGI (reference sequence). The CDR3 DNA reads TGTGCCAGCAGGGGTTCCAACACTGAAGCTTTCTTT. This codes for CASRGSNTEAFF.

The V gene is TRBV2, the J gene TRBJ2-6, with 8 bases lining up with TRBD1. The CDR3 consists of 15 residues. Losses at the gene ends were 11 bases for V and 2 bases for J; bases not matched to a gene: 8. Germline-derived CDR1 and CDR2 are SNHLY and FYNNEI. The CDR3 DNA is TGTGCCGGACAGGGACGGGTCGCTGGGGCCAACGTCCTGACTTTC. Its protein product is CAGQGRVAGANVLTF.

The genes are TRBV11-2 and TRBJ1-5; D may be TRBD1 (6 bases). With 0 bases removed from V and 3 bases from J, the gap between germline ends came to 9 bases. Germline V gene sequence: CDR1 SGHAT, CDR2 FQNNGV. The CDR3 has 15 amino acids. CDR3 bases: TGTGCCAGCAGCTTAGAGGGGGCGAACAATCAGCCCCAGCATTTT. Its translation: CASSLEGANNQPQHF.

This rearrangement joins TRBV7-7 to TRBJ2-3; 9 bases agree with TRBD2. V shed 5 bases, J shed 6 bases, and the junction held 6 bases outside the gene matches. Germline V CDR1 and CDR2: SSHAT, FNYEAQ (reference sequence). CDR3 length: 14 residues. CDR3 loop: CASSPGLARDTQYF. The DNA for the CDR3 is TGTGCCAGCAGCCCGGGACTAGCTCGCGATACGCAGTATTTT.

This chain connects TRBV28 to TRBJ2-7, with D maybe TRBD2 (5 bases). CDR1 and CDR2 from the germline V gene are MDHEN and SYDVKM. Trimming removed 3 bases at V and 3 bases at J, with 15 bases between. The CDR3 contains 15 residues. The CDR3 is CASSLEVVNGYEQYF. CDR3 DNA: TGTGCCAGCAGTTTGGAGGTTGTCAACGGCTACGAGCAGTACTTC.

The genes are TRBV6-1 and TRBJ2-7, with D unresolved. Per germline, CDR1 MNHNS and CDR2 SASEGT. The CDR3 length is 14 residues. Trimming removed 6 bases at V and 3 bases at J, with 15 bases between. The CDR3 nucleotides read TGTGCCAGCAGCCCGCGAGGAGTTAACTACGAGCAGTACTTC. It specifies CASSPRGVNYEQYF.

In DNA form, the CDR3 reads TGTGCCAGCAGCTCCCGGACAGGGGGCGGGGATAATGAAAAACTGTTTTTT. It yields the protein CASSSRTGGGDNEKLFF. The rearrangement uses TRBV7-9 and TRBJ1-4; TRBD1 agrees at 11 bases. This CDR3 spans 17 amino acids. J lost 4 bases, V lost 4 bases, and 8 bases had no gene match. CDR1 and CDR2 from the germline V gene are SEHNR and FQNEAQ (reference sequence). Looking up the rest from reference TRBV7-9 and TRBJ1-4 gives the full variable domain: DTGVSQNPRHKITKRGQNVTFRCDPISEHNRLYWYRQTLGQGPEFLTYFQNEAQLEKSRLLSDRFSAERPKGSFSTLEIQRTEQGDSAMYLCASSSRTGGGDNEKLFFGSGTQLSVL.

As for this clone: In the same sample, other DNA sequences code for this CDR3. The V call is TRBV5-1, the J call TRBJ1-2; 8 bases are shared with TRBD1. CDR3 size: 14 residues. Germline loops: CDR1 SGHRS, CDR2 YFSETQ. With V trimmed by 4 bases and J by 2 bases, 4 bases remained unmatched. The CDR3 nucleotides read TGCGCCAGCAGCCCTGGGACAGGCAACTATGGCTACACCTTC. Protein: CASSPGTGNYGYTF.

The chain's CDR3 is CASSPRRADYGTSAPDTQYF. CDR3 bases: TGTGCCAGCAGCCCACGTAGGGCCGATTACGGGACTAGCGCCCCAGATACGCAGTATTTT. The chain couples TRBV7-8 to TRBJ2-3; 10 bases line up with TRBD2. Germline V gene sequence: CDR1 SGHVS, CDR2 FQNEAQ. V was pared by 5 bases and J by 4 bases, with 21 bases of the junction left unmatched. The CDR3 length is 20 residues.

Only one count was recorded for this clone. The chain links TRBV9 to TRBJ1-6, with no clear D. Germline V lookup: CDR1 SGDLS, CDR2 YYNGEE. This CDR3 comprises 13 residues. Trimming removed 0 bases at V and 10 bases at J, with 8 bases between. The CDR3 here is CASSVAYESPLHF. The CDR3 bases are TGTGCCAGCAGCGTAGCGTATGAATCACCCCTCCACTTT.

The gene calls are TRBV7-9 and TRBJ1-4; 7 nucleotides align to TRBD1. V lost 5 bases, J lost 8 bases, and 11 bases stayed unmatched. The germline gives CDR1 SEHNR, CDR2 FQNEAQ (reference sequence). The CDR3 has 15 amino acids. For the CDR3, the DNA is TGTGCCAGCAGCGTGGGACAGCACTCCTCCGAAAAACTGTTTTTT. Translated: CASSVGQHSSEKLFF.

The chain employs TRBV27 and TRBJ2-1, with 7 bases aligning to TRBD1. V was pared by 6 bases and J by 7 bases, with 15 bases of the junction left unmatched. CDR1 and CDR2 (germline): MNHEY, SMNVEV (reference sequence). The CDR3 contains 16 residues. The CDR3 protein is CASSPRQGVPSNEQFF. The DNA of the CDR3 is TGTGCCAGCAGCCCTCGACAGGGAGTCCCCTCGAATGAGCAGTTCTTC.

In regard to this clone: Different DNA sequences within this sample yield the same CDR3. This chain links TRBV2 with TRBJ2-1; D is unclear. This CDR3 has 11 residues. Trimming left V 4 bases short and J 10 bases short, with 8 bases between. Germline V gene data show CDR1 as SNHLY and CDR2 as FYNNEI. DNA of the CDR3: TGTGCCAGCAGTGTGGAGACAGAGCAGTTCTTC. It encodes CASSVETEQFF. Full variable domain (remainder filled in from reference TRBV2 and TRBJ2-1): EPEVTQTPSHQVTQMGQEVILRCVPISNHLYFYWYRQILGQKVEFLVSFYNNEISEKSEIFDDQFSVERPDGSNFTLKIRSTKLEDSAMYFCASSVETEQFFGPGTRLTVL.